Listed below are T cell receptor beta chains from one sample, sequenced in a study of identical twins. Via MiXCR, TCRdb re-called the 5' RACE reads, giving one row per CDR3 protein. The sample has about 790,000 distinct CDR3 sequences; 15% to 20% are singletons. A further study also used this sample, focusing on T cells expressing NK-cell markers.

Sequencing was carried out using PBMCs. Source of these receptors: a woman between 18 and 29 years old in good health. CDR3s include the opening cysteine and the closing phenylalanine or tryptophan. A D gene is named only where the DNA matches it firmly. Not all rows give a size; the values are once, few, many and, for expanded clones, a class.

J	D	size	V	length	CDR3	DNA
TRBJ2-5	-	-	TRBV20-1	14	CSARDHVGVETQYF	TGCAGTGCTAGAGATCATGTGGGAGTAGAGACCCAGTACTTC
TRBJ1-1	TRBD1	-	TRBV5-1	13	CASSAGTADEAFF	TGCGCCAGCAGCGCAGGGACAGCCGATGAAGCTTTCTTT
TRBJ2-1	TRBD2	few	TRBV12-3/TRBV12-4	18	CTCSFGLAGVVPYNEQFF	TGTACCTGCAGTTTCGGGCTAGCGGGAGTGGTTCCCTACAATGAGCAGTTCTTC
TRBJ2-5	-	few	TRBV20-1	15	CSARDLSAWGETQYF	TGCAGTGCTAGAGATCTGAGCGCCTGGGGAGAGACCCAGTACTTC
TRBJ2-7	TRBD2	-	TRBV5-1	16	CASRSGTSGYLYEQYF	TGCGCCAGCAGATCAGGGACTAGCGGGTACCTTTACGAGCAGTACTTC
TRBJ1-2	TRBD1	many	TRBV5-1	16	CASSFLGTGANYGYTF	TGCGCCAGCAGCTTTTTGGGGACAGGGGCTAACTATGGCTACACCTTC
TRBJ2-1	TRBD2	-	TRBV6-2/TRBV6-3	15	CASSYRLAGLNEQFF	TGTGCCAGCAGTTACCGACTAGCGGGACTCAATGAGCAGTTCTTC
TRBJ2-1	-	-	TRBV20-1	16	CSARESEREFLSEQFF	TGCAGTGCTAGAGAATCGGAACGCGAATTTTTAAGTGAGCAGTTCTTC
TRBJ2-7	-	few	TRBV7-9	12	CASSSHFYEQYF	TGTGCCAGCAGCTCCCACTTCTACGAGCAGTACTTC
TRBJ2-7	TRBD2	few	TRBV20-1	14	CSASPSGGPYEQYF	TGCAGTGCTTCACCCAGCGGGGGGCCCTACGAGCAGTACTTC
TRBJ2-5	TRBD1	many	TRBV3-1	14	CASSLTGGGETQYF	TGTGCCAGCAGCCTTACAGGGGGCGGAGAGACCCAGTACTTC
TRBJ2-2	-	-	TRBV12-3/TRBV12-4	13	CASSSGPSGELFF	TGTGCCAGCAGTTCCGGCCCGAGCGGGGAGCTGTTTTTT
TRBJ2-7	-	-	TRBV10-3	13	CATLQGIPYEQYF	TGTGCCACCCTACAGGGAATCCCCTACGAGCAGTACTTC
TRBJ2-7	TRBD2	-	TRBV29-1	14	CSVAPSGSSYEQYF	TGCAGCGTGGCTCCTAGCGGGAGCTCCTACGAGCAGTACTTC
TRBJ2-3	TRBD1	-	TRBV6-1	15	CASTSLDRGTDTQYF	TGTGCCAGCACCTCATTGGACAGGGGCACAGATACGCAGTATTTT
TRBJ2-3	-	-	TRBV7-2	13	CASSALYTDTQYF	TGTGCCAGCAGCGCCCTTTATACAGATACGCAGTATTTT
TRBJ2-3	-	few	TRBV5-1	17	CASSLGGAQTSTDTQYF	TGCGCCAGCAGCTTGGGCGGAGCGCAAACTAGCACAGATACGCAGTATTTT
TRBJ2-4	-	-	TRBV6-2/TRBV6-3	15	CASTFGGKAKNIQYF	TGTGCCAGCACCTTTGGGGGTAAAGCCAAAAACATTCAGTACTTC
TRBJ1-1	-	few	TRBV6-4	13	CASSATLNTEAFF	TGTGCCAGCAGTGCCACTTTGAACACTGAAGCTTTCTTT
TRBJ1-1	-	many	TRBV20-1	13	CSAHPPGPPEAFF	TGCAGTGCTCACCCCCCGGGACCTCCTGAAGCTTTCTTT
TRBJ2-3	TRBD2	-	TRBV4-3	18	CASSQAFSTSGPGDTQYF	TGCGCCAGCAGCCAAGCTTTCTCGACTAGCGGCCCCGGAGATACGCAGTATTTT
TRBJ1-4	-	few	TRBV10-3	12	CASQGSNEKLFF	TGTGCCTCCCAGGGAAGTAATGAAAAACTGTTTTTT
TRBJ2-5	-	few	TRBV29-1	14	CSARPLGGQETQYF	TGCAGCGCTCGACCCCTGGGGGGCCAAGAGACCCAGTACTTC
TRBJ2-1	TRBD2	-	TRBV6-1	16	CASGSPTSGRNNEQFF	TGTGCCAGCGGGTCCCCGACTAGCGGGAGGAACAATGAGCAGTTCTTC
TRBJ2-3	TRBD2	-	TRBV7-9	13	CASSPTTSGTQYF	TGTGCCAGCAGTCCAACGACTAGCGGTACGCAGTATTTT
TRBJ1-5	-	few	TRBV10-3	15	CAISEGEGGNQPQHF	TGTGCCATCAGTGAGGGAGAGGGAGGCAATCAGCCCCAGCATTTT
TRBJ1-5	-	-	TRBV5-1	13	CASSPTPNQPQHF	TGCGCCAGCAGCCCGACCCCTAATCAGCCCCAGCATTTT
TRBJ2-7	TRBD1	few	TRBV5-1	15	CASSPPGQIPYEQYF	TGCGCCAGCAGCCCACCGGGACAGATCCCCTACGAGCAGTACTTC
TRBJ2-7	TRBD1	-	TRBV5-1	17	CASSYGRQGPLGYEQYF	TGCGCCAGCAGTTACGGCCGACAGGGCCCTTTGGGGTACGAGCAGTACTTC
TRBJ1-1	-	-	TRBV7-2	12	CASKSTYSEAFF	TGTGCCAGCAAGTCAACTTATTCTGAAGCTTTCTTT
TRBJ2-1	-	few	TRBV6-1	11	CASGRYNEQFF	TGTGCCAGCGGGCGGTACAATGAGCAGTTCTTC
TRBJ2-7	-	few	TRBV20-1	12	CSARVVNYEQYF	TGCAGTGCTAGAGTGGTGAATTACGAGCAGTACTTC
TRBJ2-5	-	-	TRBV27	13	CVSRGHLQETQYF	TGTGTCAGCAGGGGACACCTCCAAGAGACCCAGTACTTC
TRBJ2-7	-	-	TRBV11-2	16	CASSLDTRVTRNEQYF	TGTGCCAGCAGCTTAGATACGAGGGTTACTAGGAACGAGCAGTACTTC
TRBJ1-2	-	few	TRBV7-8	14	CASSLDGGRKGYTF	TGTGCCAGCAGCTTAGATGGGGGCCGCAAGGGCTACACCTTC
TRBJ2-1	TRBD2	few	TRBV6-2/TRBV6-3	16	CASSTSLAGSYNEQFF	TGTGCCAGCAGTACATCCCTAGCGGGCTCCTACAATGAGCAGTTCTTC
TRBJ2-1	-	-	TRBV3-1	14	CASSYNLGEEEQFF	TGTGCCAGCAGTTATAACCTTGGGGAAGAGGAGCAGTTCTTC
TRBJ2-2	-	-	TRBV12-3/TRBV12-4	15	CASSFAGTNTGELFF	TGTGCCAGCAGTTTTGCAGGGACGAACACCGGGGAGCTGTTTTTT
TRBJ1-1	-	few	TRBV7-9	15	CASSFWMSPNTEAFF	TGTGCCAGCAGCTTTTGGATGTCACCGAACACTGAAGCTTTCTTT
TRBJ2-5	TRBD1	-	TRBV2	16	CASSHTRDRVEETQYF	TGTGCCAGCAGTCATACTAGGGACAGGGTCGAAGAGACCCAGTACTTC
TRBJ2-7	-	few	TRBV7-9	13	CASSTHRTTEQYF	TGTGCCAGCAGCACCCACCGGACAACCGAGCAGTACTTC
TRBJ2-5	-	-	TRBV11-3	16	CASSLASWAGQETQYF	TGTGCCAGCAGCTTAGCATCCTGGGCAGGGCAAGAGACCCAGTACTTC
TRBJ2-1	-	-	TRBV29-1	12	CSVIEYGDEQFF	TGCAGCGTGATTGAGTATGGTGATGAGCAGTTCTTC
TRBJ2-1	-	-	TRBV5-8	17	CASSSAGGGLINNEQFF	TGTGCCAGCAGCTCCGCAGGGGGGGGACTGATCAACAATGAGCAGTTCTTC
TRBJ2-1	-	-	TRBV7-3	13	CASSLAWGDEQFF	TGTGCCAGCAGCTTAGCCTGGGGGGATGAGCAGTTCTTC
TRBJ2-3	TRBD2	few	TRBV7-2	17	CASKSNWRGGDTDTQYF	TGTGCCAGCAAGTCTAACTGGCGGGGGGGAGACACAGATACGCAGTATTTT
TRBJ1-1	-	-	TRBV12-3/TRBV12-4	16	CASSSHPGGRDTEAFF	TGTGCCAGCAGTTCGCACCCCGGGGGGAGGGACACTGAAGCTTTCTTT
TRBJ2-1	-	few	TRBV21-1	17	CASSKVRGRGGHNEQFF	TGTGCCAGCAGCAAAGTGAGGGGCAGGGGTGGCCACAATGAGCAGTTCTTC
TRBJ1-1	-	-	TRBV29-1	13	CSVLSAGGTEAFF	TGCAGCGTTTTGAGTGCAGGAGGCACTGAAGCTTTCTTT
TRBJ2-3	-	-	TRBV4-1	16	CASSPGTGYAKDTQYF	TGCGCCAGCAGCCCAGGGACGGGGTATGCGAAGGATACGCAGTATTTT
TRBJ2-7	TRBD1	few	TRBV29-1	13	CSVGPGQGYEQYF	TGCAGCGTGGGGCCGGGACAGGGGTACGAGCAGTACTTC
TRBJ2-3	-	few	TRBV5-1	13	CASSRARADTQYF	TGCGCCAGCAGCAGGGCTCGGGCAGATACGCAGTATTTT
TRBJ1-1	-	-	TRBV6-1	12	CASSEGFTEAFF	TGTGCCAGCAGTGAGGGTTTCACTGAAGCTTTCTTT
TRBJ2-1	-	many	TRBV6-2/TRBV6-3	12	CASSALYNEQFF	TGTGCCAGCAGTGCCCTCTACAATGAGCAGTTCTTC
TRBJ2-5	TRBD2	-	TRBV6-2/TRBV6-3	18	CASSYILAGGTFKETQYF	TGTGCCAGCAGTTATATCCTAGCGGGAGGTACCTTCAAAGAGACCCAGTACTTC